Shown below are 27 T cell receptor beta chains from a single sample sequenced in a study of T cell responses to AZD1222 COVID-19 vaccine. This table comes from immunoSEQ multiplex PCR, and its TCRdb copy is limited to in-frame clones, with some not included. The repertoire has 90,000 to 120,000 clones, 85% to 95% of them found once; the top ten carry 5% to 8%. The sample here was peripheral blood, taken 28 days after the second AZD1222 dose. These receptors originate from an adult who received the AZD1222 COVID-19 vaccine.

This chain uses TRBV5-1 with TRBJ1-6; no definite D call. V dropped 0 bases and J dropped 9 bases, with 13 bases sitting between them. CDR1 SGHRS and CDR2 YFSETQ come from the germline V gene. The CDR3 totals 15 residues. The chain's CDR3 is CASSLDRREISPLHF. CDR3 bases: TGCGCCAGCAGCTTGGACCGGAGGGAAATTTCACCCCTCCACTTT.

The chain joins TRBV9 to TRBJ1-1, with D hard to call. The ends were cut back, 2 bases at V and 7 bases at J, with 12 bases in the middle. Germline CDR1 is SGDLS and CDR2 is YYNGEE. The length of the CDR3 is 13 residues. The DNA of the CDR3 is TGTGCCAGCAGCGTTTCCGCCTGGGGTGAAGCTTTCTTT. Its protein product is CASSVSAWGEAFF.

This chain connects TRBV30 to TRBJ1-5, with a tentative D call TRBD1 (5 bases). V dropped 4 bases and J dropped 7 bases, with 14 bases sitting between them. The germline V gene encodes CDR1 GTSNPN and CDR2 SVGIG (reference sequence). This CDR3 has 13 amino acids. CDR3 sequence reads: CAWTKGSGQPQHF. As DNA, the CDR3 is TGTGCCTGGACCAAGGGGTCAGGGCAGCCCCAGCATTTT.

The CDR3 nucleotides read TGTGCCAGCAGCTTAGCAGGCGGGAGGGCCGGTAACACCGGGGAGCTGTTTTTT. Translated, it gives CASSLAGGRAGNTGELFF. This chain joins TRBV13 and TRBJ2-2; 9 bases are shared with TRBD2. The length of the CDR3 is 18 residues. J was trimmed by 2 bases and V by 1 base; bases with no gene match: 8. Germline assignment: CDR1 PRHDT and CDR2 FYEKMQ (reference sequence). Complete variable domain (other parts from reference TRBV13 and TRBJ2-2): AAGVIQSPRHLIKEKRETATLKCYPIPRHDTVYWYQQGPGQDPQFLISFYEKMQSDKGSIPDRFSAQQFSDYHSELNMSSLELGDSALYFCASSLAGGRAGNTGELFFGEGSRLTVL.

In the case of this clone: Other DNA variants within this sample encode the same CDR3. The chain recombines TRBV12-3 or TRBV12-4 with TRBJ1-2, with D uncertain. The CDR3 has 12 residues. V lost 5 bases, J lost 2 bases, and 6 bases lay in between. For the CDR3, the DNA is TGTGCCAGCAGTCTCACGAACTATGGCTACACCTTC. Amino acids: CASSLTNYGYTF.

The genes are TRBV6-5 and TRBJ1-1, with 7 positions matching TRBD1. CDR1 and CDR2 (germline): MNHEY, SVGAGI. The CDR3 is 13 amino acids. With V trimmed by 5 bases and J by 3 bases, 3 bases remained unmatched. Written as DNA, the CDR3 is TGTGCCAGCAGTAACAGGGGACACACTGAAGCTTTCTTT. Amino acids: CASSNRGHTEAFF.

The rearrangement joins TRBV10-3 to TRBJ1-2; D not resolved. The germline CDR1 and CDR2 sequences are ENHRY and SYGVKD. V was trimmed by 0 bases and J by 0 bases, leaving 5 bases between them. The CDR3 loop spans 14 amino acids. This CDR3 is CAISESGTNYGYTF. The CDR3 bases are TGTGCCATCAGTGAGTCGGGTACTAACTATGGCTACACCTTC.

V usage is TRBV7-9 and J usage is TRBJ1-4, with TRBD1 matching 8 bases. The CDR3 has 14 residues. Germline loops: CDR1 SEHNR, CDR2 FQNEAQ (reference sequence). With 6 bases clipped from V and 5 bases from J, the junction kept 5 bases outside the gene matches. CDR3 coding DNA: TGTGCCAGCAGTTACGGACAGGGAAATGAAAAACTGTTTTTT. Amino acid sequence: CASSYGQGNEKLFF.

The chain couples TRBV9 to TRBJ2-2; 15 positions agree with TRBD2. The CDR3 covers 16 residues. Per germline, CDR1 SGDLS and CDR2 YYNGEE. The V and J ends lost 3 bases and 6 bases, in that order; junction bases with no gene match: 3. The CDR3 spells CASSAGTSGRSGELFF. CDR3 DNA sequence: TGTGCCAGCAGCGCTGGGACTAGCGGGAGGTCCGGGGAGCTGTTTTTT.

This clone has more than one count but fewer than ten. The chain joins TRBV27 to TRBJ2-7; a weak D match, TRBD1 (5 bases). The germline V gene encodes CDR1 MNHEY and CDR2 SMNVEV (reference sequence). The V and J ends lost 8 bases and 7 bases respectively, with 15 bases between them. This CDR3 comprises 12 residues. The CDR3 DNA is TGTGCCAGCCAAGGGGCCTTTCGAGAGCAGTACTTC. Its translation: CASQGAFREQYF.

J is TRBJ2-3 and V is TRBV7-2; D remains unclear. With 5 bases removed from V and 5 bases from J, the gap between germline ends came to 11 bases. This CDR3 comprises 13 residues. CDR1 is SGHTA, CDR2 FQGNSA, per germline. In DNA, the CDR3 is TGTGCCAGCAGCGGAATGCGCGGAGATACGCAGTATTTT. It specifies CASSGMRGDTQYF.

This sequence joins TRBV5-1 and TRBJ1-1; no firm D call. Germline lookup yields CDR1 SGHRS and CDR2 YFSETQ. This CDR3 comprises 13 residues. Trimming left V 3 bases short and J 3 bases short, with 9 bases between. Here the CDR3 reads CASSSSGDTEAFF. The CDR3 coding sequence is TGCGCCAGCAGCTCGAGCGGGGACACTGAAGCTTTCTTT.

The V gene is TRBV6-4, the J gene TRBJ1-2; 9 bases match TRBD1. This CDR3 is built from 15 residues. The J segment lost 2 bases and the V segment lost 2 bases, leaving 3 bases of the junction unmatched. Germline V gives CDR1 MRHNA, CDR2 SNTAGT. The CDR3 protein is CASSDRDRGNYGYTF. The CDR3 DNA reads TGTGCCAGCAGTGACCGAGACAGGGGGAACTATGGCTACACCTTC.

This clone appeared a few times. The rearrangement uses TRBV10-1 and TRBJ2-2; tentative D call: TRBD1 (5 bases). From germline, CDR1 is WNHNN and CDR2 SYGVQD (reference sequence). V lost 4 bases and J 1 base, leaving 19 bases between the germline ends. The CDR3 length is 18 residues. The CDR3 nucleotides read TGCGCCAGCAGTGGCAGGGCCCTAGTGGGCAGGAACACCGGGGAGCTGTTTTTT. Protein: CASSGRALVGRNTGELFF.

The chain employs TRBV28 and TRBJ1-5; D remains ambiguous. Per the germline V gene, CDR1 is MDHEN and CDR2 is SYDVKM. CDR3 length equals 16 residues. Trimming took off 4 bases at V and 7 bases at J, with 20 bases between the two ends. CDR3 sequence: CASSSSGVVLDQPQHF. The CDR3 coding sequence is TGTGCCAGCAGTTCATCCGGGGTGGTGCTGGACCAGCCCCAGCATTTT.

The sample holds one count of this clone. This rearrangement joins TRBV24-1 to TRBJ2-2; D possibly corresponds to TRBD1 (6 bases). CDR3 length equals 13 residues. Trimming stripped 9 bases from V and 4 bases from J, with 11 bases between. Per the germline V gene, CDR1 is KGHDR and CDR2 is SFDVKD. In DNA form, the CDR3 reads TGTGCCACCCGGGACATACGCACCGGGGAGCTGTTTTTT. This encodes CATRDIRTGELFF.

The chain couples TRBV28 to TRBJ1-2; D unresolved. V was clipped by 5 bases and J by 6 bases, with 13 bases between them. Germline V CDR1 and CDR2: MDHEN, SYDVKM. This CDR3 is built from 13 residues. The DNA of the CDR3 is TGTGCCAGCAGTCTGAGAGGCCGCCATGGCTACACCTTC. Amino acids: CASSLRGRHGYTF.

For this clone: The sample holds other DNA sequences that translate to the same CDR3. The chain employs TRBV18 and TRBJ2-1; TRBD2 matches 7 bases. The CDR3 contains 14 residues. CDR1 is KGHSH and CDR2 is LQKENI in the germline V gene. With V trimmed by 6 bases and J by 2 bases, 4 bases remained unmatched. As DNA, the CDR3 is TGTGCCAGCTCCCTGGGAGGGGCCTACAATGAGCAGTTCTTC. It codes for CASSLGGAYNEQFF.

About this clone itself: This specimen includes other DNA sequences encoding the same CDR3. The V and J genes are TRBV7-2 and TRBJ2-7, with TRBD2 identical over 8 bases. Germline trimming cut 5 bases from V and 0 bases from J; bases unmatched to any gene: 3. The CDR3 is made up of 14 amino acids. Germline loops: CDR1 SGHTA, CDR2 FQGNSA. CDR3 sequence reads: CASSPSGSSYEQYF. CDR3 coding DNA: TGTGCCAGCAGCCCGAGCGGGAGCTCCTACGAGCAGTACTTC.

V and J are TRBV14 and TRBJ1-6, with D possibly being TRBD1 (6 bases). This CDR3 contains 17 residues. The V and J ends lost 1 base and 3 bases respectively, with 13 bases between them. Germline CDR1 reads SGHDN; CDR2 reads FVKESK. This CDR3 is CASSQGWTANYNSPLHF. CDR3 nucleotides: TGTGCCAGCAGCCAAGGTTGGACAGCCAACTATAATTCACCCCTCCACTTT.

The chain carries TRBV4-1 and TRBJ2-1; D remains unclear. Trimming left V 3 bases short and J 3 bases short, with 6 bases between. This CDR3 comprises 13 residues. Germline CDR1 is MGHRA and CDR2 is YSYEKL. As DNA, the CDR3 is TGCGCCAGCAGCCAGACTTACTACAATGAGCAGTTCTTC. The encoded protein is CASSQTYYNEQFF.

The chain employs TRBV6-5 and TRBJ1-1; TRBD1 matches at 9 bases. V lost 2 bases to trimming and J lost 7 bases; unmatched junction nucleotides: 11. The CDR3 is made up of 16 amino acids. The germline gives CDR1 MNHEY, CDR2 SVGAGI. CDR3 DNA sequence: TGTGCCAGCAGTTACGGCCTGACAGGGGGAAATCGTGAAGCTTTCTTT. Its translation: CASSYGLTGGNREAFF.

A single count supports this clone. The chain joins TRBV4-3 to TRBJ1-2; no clear D gene. The CDR3 is made up of 18 amino acids. The V and J ends lost 1 base and 2 bases respectively, with 20 bases between them. The germline V gene has CDR1 LGHNA and CDR2 YSLEER. The CDR3: CASSQALPGFSLNYGYTF. CDR3 sequence (DNA): TGCGCCAGCAGCCAAGCCCTGCCGGGTTTCTCCCTAAACTATGGCTACACCTTC.

This chain uses TRBV24-1 with TRBJ1-2, with TRBD1 identical over 8 bases. V lost 3 bases and J lost 4; bases outside the gene matches: 9. The CDR3 covers 16 residues. Germline V gene lookup returns CDR1 KGHDR and CDR2 SFDVKD. The CDR3 coding sequence is TGTGCCACCAGTGATCCCCGACAGGGGATGGGCTATGGCTACACCTTC. Its protein is CATSDPRQGMGYGYTF.

The V gene is TRBV12-3 or TRBV12-4, the J gene TRBJ1-3; D is possibly TRBD1 (5 bases). The V and J ends lost 8 bases and 6 bases respectively, with 14 bases between them. The CDR3 extends over 13 amino acids. CDR3 DNA: TGTGCCAGCCGCGCAGGGAATGAAAACACCATATATTTT. Amino acid sequence: CASRAGNENTIYF.

The sample holds one count of this clone. The chain uses TRBV5-6 and TRBJ1-1; D is perhaps TRBD1 (6 bases). The germline V and J ends were trimmed by 2 bases and 4 bases, with 15 bases remaining between them. CDR1 SGHDT and CDR2 YYEEEE come from the germline V gene. CDR3 length: 15 amino acids. The CDR3 DNA sequence: TGTGCCAGCAGCTTCCTACAGGGAAGGAGCACTGAAGCTTTCTTT. It translates to CASSFLQGRSTEAFF.

The chain joins TRBV6-5 to TRBJ1-2, with D tentatively TRBD1 (5 bases). The germline V and J ends were trimmed by 1 base and 3 bases, with 12 bases remaining between them. This CDR3 region has 15 residues. The germline CDR1 and CDR2 sequences are MNHEY and SVGAGI. CDR3 nucleotides: TGTGCCAGCAGTTACTATGGGGGTCGGGACTATGGCTACACCTTC. It encodes CASSYYGGRDYGYTF.